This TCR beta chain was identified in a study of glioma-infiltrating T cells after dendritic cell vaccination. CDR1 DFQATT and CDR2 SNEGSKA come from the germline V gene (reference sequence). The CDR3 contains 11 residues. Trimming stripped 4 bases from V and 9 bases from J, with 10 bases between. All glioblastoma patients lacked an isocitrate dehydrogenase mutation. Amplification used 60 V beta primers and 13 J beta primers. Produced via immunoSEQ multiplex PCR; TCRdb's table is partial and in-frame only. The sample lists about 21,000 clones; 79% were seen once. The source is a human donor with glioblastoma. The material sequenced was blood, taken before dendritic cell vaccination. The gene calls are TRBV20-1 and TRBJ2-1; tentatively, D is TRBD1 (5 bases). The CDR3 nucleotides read TGCAGTGCTACTAGGGGCACTGAGCAGTTCTTC. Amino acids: CSATRGTEQFF.